A single sample gave rise to the 10 T cell receptor beta chains below, sequenced in a study of CD8 T cells in ankylosing spondylitis. Whole-study results and caveats: Within ankylosing spondylitis blood, a TCR beta motif made up of seven to nine highly homologous variants appeared to be characteristic.

TCRdb reanalysed the 5' RACE reads using MiXCR and keeps one entry per CDR3 protein. The sample includes fewer than 500,000 distinct CDR3 sequences, around 26% of them seen just once. These receptors' targets are unknown. The sample was blood, either unsorted or a sorted T cell fraction (not recorded which). These TCRs come from a male donor with ankylosing spondylitis.

This clonotype came up a few times. This chain uses TRBV20-1 with TRBJ1-5; D possibly corresponds to TRBD1 (6 bases). The CDR3 extends over 14 amino acids. Trimming left V 3 bases short and J 2 bases short, with 11 bases between. CDR1 is DFQATT, CDR2 SNEGSKA, per germline (reference sequence). CDR3 coding DNA: TGCAGTGCTAGCCGTAGGGGGGGCAATCAGCCCCAGCATTTT. This codes for CSASRRGGNQPQHF.

This clonotype was found a few times. The gene calls are TRBV5-6 and TRBJ2-1; possibly TRBD1 for D (6 bases). The CDR3 loop spans 15 amino acids. The germline V and J ends were trimmed by 2 bases and 2 bases, with 11 bases remaining between them. Per germline, CDR1 SGHDT and CDR2 YYEEEE. The CDR3 here is CASSFRGGTYNEQFF. CDR3 nucleotides: TGTGCCAGCAGCTTCCGAGGGGGAACCTACAATGAGCAGTTCTTC.

The chain employs TRBV7-9 and TRBJ2-1, with a tentative D call TRBD2 (6 bases). CDR3 length: 12 residues. Germline CDR1 is SEHNR and CDR2 is FQNEAQ (reference sequence). V lost 5 bases, J lost 13 bases, and 15 bases lay in between. CDR3 in amino acids: CASSLKGTYQFF. Here the CDR3 DNA reads TGTGCCAGCAGCCTAAAAGGGACTTATCAGTTCTTC.

The rearrangement uses TRBV3-1 and TRBJ2-7, with TRBD1 matching over 7 bases. From germline, CDR1 is LGHDT and CDR2 YNNKEL (reference sequence). This CDR3 is 14 amino acids long. After removal of 4 bases from V and 2 bases from J, the junction contained 5 bases not matched to a gene. In DNA, the CDR3 is TGTGCCAGCAGCCCCCGACAGGGTACCTACGAGCAGTACTTC. Its translation: CASSPRQGTYEQYF.

There are a few counts of this clonotype. V gene TRBV11-2 combines with J gene TRBJ2-1; D is possibly TRBD2 (6 bases). This CDR3 is built from 16 residues. The germline V gene encodes CDR1 SGHAT and CDR2 FQNNGV. V lost 5 bases, J lost 4 bases, and 18 bases lay in between. CDR3 sequence (DNA): TGTGCCAGCAGCCCTCCGAGGCTAGCGCATTACAATGAGCAGTTCTTC. It specifies CASSPPRLAHYNEQFF.

J is TRBJ2-2 and V is TRBV7-2, with D possibly TRBD1 on 6 matching bases. This CDR3 comprises 15 residues. CDR1 SGHTA and CDR2 FQGNSA come from the germline V gene. Trimming shortened V by 5 bases and J by 8 bases, and 18 bases separated the two germline ends. CDR3 sequence reads: CASSGQNRDRGELFF. The CDR3 region has the DNA TGTGCCAGCAGCGGTCAAAACAGGGACCGTGGGGAGCTGTTTTTT.

This clonotype was found many times. This chain joins TRBV12-3 or TRBV12-4 and TRBJ2-1; D possibly uses TRBD1 or TRBD2 (6 bases each). The CDR3 sequence is 14 residues long. The ends were cut back, 5 bases at V and 7 bases at J, with 15 bases in the middle. CDR3 nucleotides: TGTGCCAGCAGTCTGTCGGGGGCGCGGAATGAGCAGTTCTTC. It specifies CASSLSGARNEQFF.

The sample holds a few counts of this clonotype. The chain combines TRBV12-3 or TRBV12-4 with TRBJ2-3, with TRBD2 matching over 10 bases. The CDR3 covers 17 residues. Germline trimming cut 7 bases from V and 0 bases from J; bases unmatched to any gene: 10. The DNA for the CDR3 is TGTGCCAGCACGGGTTCCGGACTAGCGGCTAGCACAGATACGCAGTATTTT. This codes for CASTGSGLAASTDTQYF.

This clonotype showed up just once. The rearrangement uses TRBV24-1 and TRBJ2-3; 13 nucleotides agree with TRBD2. CDR3 length: 19 amino acids. Trimming removed 3 bases from V and 0 bases from J; junction bases left unmatched: 8. The germline V gene has CDR1 KGHDR and CDR2 SFDVKD. The CDR3 DNA is TGTGCCACCAGTGATCCGCCGGGACTAGCGGGAACTAGCACAGATACGCAGTATTTT. It is translated as CATSDPPGLAGTSTDTQYF.

This clonotype was seen a few times. The chain uses TRBV11-2 and TRBJ2-5; 7 bases are shared with TRBD2. Germline values: CDR1 SGHAT, CDR2 FQNNGV. V shed 5 bases and J 0 bases; nucleotides not matched to a gene: 15. The CDR3 loop spans 18 amino acids. The CDR3 sequence is CASSPLLRVAGNQETQYF. Written as DNA, the CDR3 is TGTGCCAGCAGCCCTTTATTAAGGGTAGCGGGTAACCAAGAGACCCAGTACTTC.